The next 6 T cell receptor beta chains were all read from a single sample in a study of OX40 agonist ivuxolimab in advanced cancers. TCRdb's table, derived via immunoSEQ multiplex PCR, lists solely in-frame clones and lacks some. This table has 75,000 to 100,000 clones, roughly 90% appearing once. This sample comprised CD4+ or CD8+ T cells sorted from blood, obtained in a trial of the OX40 agonist ivuxolimab. All receptors derive from an adult with an advanced solid tumor such as melanoma, head and neck, liver or kidney cancer.

The chain employs TRBV7-2 and TRBJ1-1; D perhaps matches TRBD1 (6 bases). Germline-derived CDR1 and CDR2 are SGHTA and FQGNSA. Trimming took 5 bases from V and 4 from J, leaving 14 bases between them. There are 14 residues in the CDR3. The CDR3 region is CASSELQGGTEAFF. For the CDR3, the DNA is TGTGCCAGCAGCGAACTACAGGGAGGCACTGAAGCTTTCTTT. Variable domain in full (rest from reference TRBV7-2 and TRBJ1-1): GAGVSQSPSNKVTEKGKDVELRCDPISGHTALYWYRQSLGQGLEFLIYFQGNSAPDKSGLPSDRFSAERTGGSVSTLTIQRTQQEDSAVYLCASSELQGGTEAFFGQGTRLTVV.

The rearrangement joins TRBV7-2 to TRBJ1-3; a weak D match, TRBD1 (6 bases). CDR1 and CDR2 from the germline V gene are SGHTA and FQGNSA. This CDR3 has 17 amino acids. The V and J ends lost 6 bases and 0 bases respectively, with 18 bases between them. CDR3 region: CASSQHRDTYSGNTIYF. The CDR3 nucleotides read TGTGCCAGCAGTCAACATCGGGACACCTACTCTGGAAACACCATATATTTT.

The chain links TRBV28 to TRBJ1-2, with unresolved D. V was trimmed by 3 bases and J by 1 base, leaving 6 bases between them. The CDR3 is 13 residues long. CDR1 MDHEN and CDR2 SYDVKM come from the germline V gene. CDR3 DNA: TGTGCCAGCAGTTTCCCCGGTAACTATGGCTACACCTTC. Translated: CASSFPGNYGYTF.

The V gene is TRBV6-5, the J gene TRBJ2-1; 7 bases fit TRBD1. Unmatched junction bases numbered 6, after V lost 5 bases and J lost 8 bases. Looked up from germline, CDR1 is MNHEY and CDR2 is SVGAGI. The CDR3 length is 13 residues. For the CDR3, the DNA is TGTGCCAGCAGTATAAACAGGGGTCATGAGCAGTTCTTC. It encodes CASSINRGHEQFF.

The chain recombines TRBV10-1 with TRBJ2-1; D tentatively fits TRBD1 or TRBD2 (6 bases each). V was shortened by 5 bases and J by 11 bases, with 25 bases between the two germline ends. Germline CDR1 and CDR2: WNHNN and SYGVQD (reference sequence). The CDR3 has 16 residues. CDR3 protein: CASSTQRGALPAKQFF. CDR3 bases: TGCGCCAGCAGTACCCAAAGGGGGGCCCTCCCGGCCAAGCAGTTCTTC.

This clone has a handful of counts. The genes are TRBV4-2 and TRBJ2-7; 9 positions agree with TRBD2. Trimming took 0 bases from V and 11 from J; bases not matched to a gene: 11. Germline CDR1 LGHNA, CDR2 YNFKEQ. This CDR3 spans 15 amino acids. This chain's CDR3 is CASSQDLAVAGVKYF. The DNA for the CDR3 is TGTGCCAGCAGCCAAGATCTTGCGGTAGCGGGAGTTAAGTACTTC.